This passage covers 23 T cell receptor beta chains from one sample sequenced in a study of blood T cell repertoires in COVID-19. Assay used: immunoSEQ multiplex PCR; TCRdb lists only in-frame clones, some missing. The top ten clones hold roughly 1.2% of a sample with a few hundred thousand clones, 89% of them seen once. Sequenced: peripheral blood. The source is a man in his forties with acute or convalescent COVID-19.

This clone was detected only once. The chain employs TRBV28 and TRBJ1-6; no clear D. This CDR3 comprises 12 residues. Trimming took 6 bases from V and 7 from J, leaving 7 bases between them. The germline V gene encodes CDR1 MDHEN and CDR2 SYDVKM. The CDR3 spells CASRERNSPLHF. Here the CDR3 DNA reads TGTGCCAGCAGGGAGCGAAATTCACCCCTCCACTTT.

CDR3 coding DNA: TGTGCCAGCCGCGGGCGGCTAAACTATGGCTACACCTTC. As protein: CASRGRLNYGYTF. The chain uses TRBV27 and TRBJ1-2; no reliable D call. The CDR3 length is 13 residues. Trimming left V 8 bases short and J 2 bases short, with 12 bases between. Germline CDR1 MNHEY, CDR2 SMNVEV (reference sequence).

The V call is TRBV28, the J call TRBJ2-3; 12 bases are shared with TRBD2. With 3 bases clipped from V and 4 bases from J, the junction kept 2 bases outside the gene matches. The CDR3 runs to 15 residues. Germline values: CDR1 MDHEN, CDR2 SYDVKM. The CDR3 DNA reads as TGTGCCAGCAGTTTGACTAGCGGGAGCTCAGATACGCAGTATTTT. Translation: CASSLTSGSSDTQYF.

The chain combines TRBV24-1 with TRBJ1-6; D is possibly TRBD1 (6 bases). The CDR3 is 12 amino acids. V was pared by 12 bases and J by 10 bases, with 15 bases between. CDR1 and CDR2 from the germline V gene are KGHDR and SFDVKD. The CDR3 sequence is CAPRQVGSPLHF. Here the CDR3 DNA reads TGTGCCCCCCGACAGGTAGGCTCACCCCTCCACTTT.

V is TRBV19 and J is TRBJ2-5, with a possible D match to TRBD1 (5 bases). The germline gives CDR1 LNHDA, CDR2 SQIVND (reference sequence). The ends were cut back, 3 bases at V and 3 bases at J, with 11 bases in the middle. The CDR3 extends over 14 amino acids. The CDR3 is CASSIRTNKETQYF. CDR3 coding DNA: TGTGCCAGTAGTATTAGGACAAACAAAGAGACCCAGTACTTC.

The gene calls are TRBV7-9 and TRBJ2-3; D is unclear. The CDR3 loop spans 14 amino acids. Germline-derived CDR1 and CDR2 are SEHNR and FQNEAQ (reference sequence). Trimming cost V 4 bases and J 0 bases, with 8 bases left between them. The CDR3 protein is CASSSTGSTDTQYF. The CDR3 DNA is TGTGCCAGCAGCTCCACCGGTAGCACAGATACGCAGTATTTT.

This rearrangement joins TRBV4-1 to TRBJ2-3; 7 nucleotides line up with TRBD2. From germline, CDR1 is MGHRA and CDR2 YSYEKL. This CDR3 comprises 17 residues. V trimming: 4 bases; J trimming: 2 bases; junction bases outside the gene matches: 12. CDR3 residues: CASSPSDGTTFTDTQYF. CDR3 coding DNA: TGCGCCAGCAGCCCCAGCGATGGGACTACCTTCACAGATACGCAGTATTTT.

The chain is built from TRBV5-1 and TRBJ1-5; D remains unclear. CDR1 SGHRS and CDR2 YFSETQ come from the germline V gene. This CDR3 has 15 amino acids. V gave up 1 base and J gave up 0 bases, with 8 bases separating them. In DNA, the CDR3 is TGCGCCAGCAGCTTGTACGGAGATAGCAATCAGCCCCAGCATTTT. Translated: CASSLYGDSNQPQHF. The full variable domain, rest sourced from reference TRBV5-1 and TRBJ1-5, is KAGVTQTPRYLIKTRGQQVTLSCSPISGHRSVSWYQQTPGQGLQFLFEYFSETQRNKGNFPGRFSGRQFSNSRSEMNVSTLELGDSALYLCASSLYGDSNQPQHFGDGTRLSIL.

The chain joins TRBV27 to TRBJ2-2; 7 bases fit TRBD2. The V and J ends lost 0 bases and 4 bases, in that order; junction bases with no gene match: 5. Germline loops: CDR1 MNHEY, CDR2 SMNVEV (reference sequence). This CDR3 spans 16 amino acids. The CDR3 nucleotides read TGTGCCAGCAGTTTATCGTTTCGGGAGGTCACCGGGGAGCTGTTTTTT. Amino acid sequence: CASSLSFREVTGELFF.

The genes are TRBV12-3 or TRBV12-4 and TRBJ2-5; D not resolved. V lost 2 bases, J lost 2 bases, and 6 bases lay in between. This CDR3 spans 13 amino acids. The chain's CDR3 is CASSLSNQETQYF. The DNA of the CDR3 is TGTGCCAGCAGTTTATCCAATCAAGAGACCCAGTACTTC.

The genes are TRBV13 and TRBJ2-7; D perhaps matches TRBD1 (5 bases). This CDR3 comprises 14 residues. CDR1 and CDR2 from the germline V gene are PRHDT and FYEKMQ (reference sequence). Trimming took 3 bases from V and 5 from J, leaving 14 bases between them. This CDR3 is CASSFGRVYDEQYF. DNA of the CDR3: TGTGCCAGCAGCTTCGGCAGGGTCTACGACGAGCAGTACTTC. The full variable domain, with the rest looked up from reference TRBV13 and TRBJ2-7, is AAGVIQSPRHLIKEKRETATLKCYPIPRHDTVYWYQQGPGQDPQFLISFYEKMQSDKGSIPDRFSAQQFSDYHSELNMSSLELGDSALYFCASSFGRVYDEQYFGPGTRLTVT.

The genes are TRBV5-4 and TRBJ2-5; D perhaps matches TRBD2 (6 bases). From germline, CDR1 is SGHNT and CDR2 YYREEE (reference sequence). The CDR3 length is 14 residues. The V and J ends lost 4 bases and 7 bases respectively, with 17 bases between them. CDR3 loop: CASSPKLAGGTQYF. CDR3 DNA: TGTGCCAGCAGCCCGAAACTAGCCGGAGGGACCCAGTACTTC.

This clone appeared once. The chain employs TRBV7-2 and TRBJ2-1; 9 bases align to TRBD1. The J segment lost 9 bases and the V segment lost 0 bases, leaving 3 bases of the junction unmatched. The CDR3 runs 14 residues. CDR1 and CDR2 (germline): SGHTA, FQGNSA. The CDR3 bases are TGTGCCAGCAGCTTAGCAACAGGGGGCCCTGAGCAGTTCTTC. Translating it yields CASSLATGGPEQFF.

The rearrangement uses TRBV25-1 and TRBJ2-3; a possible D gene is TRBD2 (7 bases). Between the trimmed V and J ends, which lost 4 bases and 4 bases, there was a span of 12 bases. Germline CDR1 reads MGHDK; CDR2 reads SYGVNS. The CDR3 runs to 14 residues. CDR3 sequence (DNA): TGTGCCAGCAGTGCCTGGGGGGGCGCAGATACGCAGTATTTT. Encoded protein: CASSAWGGADTQYF. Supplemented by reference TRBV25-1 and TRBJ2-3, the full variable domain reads EADIYQTPRYLVIGTGKKITLECSQTMGHDKMYWYQQDPGMELHLIHYSYGVNSTEKGDLSSESTVSRIRTEHFPLTLESARPSHTSQYLCASSAWGGADTQYFGPGTRLTVL.

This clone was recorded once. The CDR3 DNA is TGCGCCAGCAGCCTCAGCGGGGGGGAGACCCAGTACTTC. The encoded protein is CASSLSGGETQYF. The chain joins TRBV5-1 to TRBJ2-5, with TRBD2 matching 9 bases. V lost 4 bases and J lost 5; bases outside the gene matches: 3. Germline V gene sequence: CDR1 SGHRS, CDR2 YFSETQ. The CDR3 spans 13 residues.

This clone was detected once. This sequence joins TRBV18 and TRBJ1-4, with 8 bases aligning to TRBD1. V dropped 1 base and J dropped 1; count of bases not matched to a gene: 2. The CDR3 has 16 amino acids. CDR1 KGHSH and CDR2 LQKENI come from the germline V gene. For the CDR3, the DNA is TGTGCCAGCTCACCACTTGGACAGGGAACTAATGAAAAACTGTTTTTT. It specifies CASSPLGQGTNEKLFF.

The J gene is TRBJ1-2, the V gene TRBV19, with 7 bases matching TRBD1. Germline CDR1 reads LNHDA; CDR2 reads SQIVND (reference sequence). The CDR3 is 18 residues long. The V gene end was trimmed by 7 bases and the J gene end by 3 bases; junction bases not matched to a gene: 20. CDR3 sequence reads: CASNSGSVTGVRYYGYTF. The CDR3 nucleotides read TGTGCCAGTAATTCAGGGTCCGTTACAGGGGTTAGGTACTATGGCTACACCTTC.

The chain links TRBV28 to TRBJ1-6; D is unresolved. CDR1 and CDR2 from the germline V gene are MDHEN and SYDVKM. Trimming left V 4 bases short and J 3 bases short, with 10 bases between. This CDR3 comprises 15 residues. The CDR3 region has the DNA TGTGCCAGCAGTTCCCAGGTCTACTATAATTCACCCCTCCACTTT. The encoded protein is CASSSQVYYNSPLHF.

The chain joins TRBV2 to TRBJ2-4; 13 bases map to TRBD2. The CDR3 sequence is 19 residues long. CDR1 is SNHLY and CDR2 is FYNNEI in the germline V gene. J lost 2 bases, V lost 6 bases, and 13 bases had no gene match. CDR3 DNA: TGTGCCAGCAGATGGACTAGCGGGGGCCTAGGGGGGTCCAAAAACATTCAGTACTTC. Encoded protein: CASRWTSGGLGGSKNIQYF.

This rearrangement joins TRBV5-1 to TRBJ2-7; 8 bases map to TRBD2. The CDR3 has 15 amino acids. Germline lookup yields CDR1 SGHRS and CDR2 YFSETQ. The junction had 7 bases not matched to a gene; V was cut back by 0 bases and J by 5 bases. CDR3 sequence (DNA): TGCGCCAGCAGCTTGGGCCCGGGAGGGTACGACGAGCAGTACTTC. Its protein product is CASSLGPGGYDEQYF.

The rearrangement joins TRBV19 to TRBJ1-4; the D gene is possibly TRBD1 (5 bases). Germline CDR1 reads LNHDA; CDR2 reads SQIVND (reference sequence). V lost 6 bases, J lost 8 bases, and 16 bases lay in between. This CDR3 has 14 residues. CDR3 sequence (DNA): TGTGCCAGTAGGGCCGGGGGTCAAGGGGAAAAACTGTTTTTT. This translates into CASRAGGQGEKLFF.

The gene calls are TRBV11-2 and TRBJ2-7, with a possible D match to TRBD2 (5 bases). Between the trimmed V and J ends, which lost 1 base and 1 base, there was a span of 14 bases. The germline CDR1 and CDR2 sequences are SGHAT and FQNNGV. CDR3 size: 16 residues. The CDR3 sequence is CASSLVFRTDSYEQYF. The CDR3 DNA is TGTGCCAGCAGCTTAGTCTTTCGGACTGATTCCTACGAGCAGTACTTC.

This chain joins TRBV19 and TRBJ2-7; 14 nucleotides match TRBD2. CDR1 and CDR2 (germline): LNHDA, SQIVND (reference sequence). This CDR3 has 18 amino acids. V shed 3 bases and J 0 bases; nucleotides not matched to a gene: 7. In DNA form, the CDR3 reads TGTGCCAGTAGTATTAACGCGGGACTAGCGGGGGCCTCCTACGAGCAGTACTTC. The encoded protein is CASSINAGLAGASYEQYF.